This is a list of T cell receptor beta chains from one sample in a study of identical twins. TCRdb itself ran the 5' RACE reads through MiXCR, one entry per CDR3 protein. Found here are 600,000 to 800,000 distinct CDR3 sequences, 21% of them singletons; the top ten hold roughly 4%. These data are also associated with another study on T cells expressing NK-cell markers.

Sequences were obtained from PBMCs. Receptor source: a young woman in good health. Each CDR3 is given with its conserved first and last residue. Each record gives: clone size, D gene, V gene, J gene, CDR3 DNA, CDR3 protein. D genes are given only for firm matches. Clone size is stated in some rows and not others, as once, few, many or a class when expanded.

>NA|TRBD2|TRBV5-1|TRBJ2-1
TGCGCCAGCAAGGTCTCCAGCGGGAGGGATGAGCAGTTCTTC
CASKVSSGRDEQFF
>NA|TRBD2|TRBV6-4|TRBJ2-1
TGTGCCAGCAGTGTGGCGGGAGGCCCTTTAAGCTCCTACAATGAGCAGTTCTTC
CASSVAGGPLSSYNEQFF
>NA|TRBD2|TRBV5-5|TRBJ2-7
TGTGCCAGCAGCTTGGTCACTAGCGGGTACGAGCAGTACTTC
CASSLVTSGYEQYF
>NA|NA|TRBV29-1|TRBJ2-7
TGCAGCGTTGGGGGGATCCGTGGCCACGAGCAGTACTTC
CSVGGIRGHEQYF
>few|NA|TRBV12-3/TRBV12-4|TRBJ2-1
TGTGCCAGCAGTTTAAGAGACCCCCAAGGGGATGAGCAGTTCTTC
CASSLRDPQGDEQFF
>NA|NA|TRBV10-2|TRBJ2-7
TGCGCCAGCAGCTCCTTAGAGGGATACCACGAGCAGTACTTC
CASSSLEGYHEQYF
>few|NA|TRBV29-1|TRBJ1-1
TGCAGCGTTGTTCAAAGGACTGAAGCTTTCTTT
CSVVQRTEAFF
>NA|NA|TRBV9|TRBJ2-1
TGTGCCAGCAGCTCTCCAGGGAGGACCTACAATGAGCAGTTCTTC
CASSSPGRTYNEQFF
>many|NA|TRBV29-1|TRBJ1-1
TGCAGCGTGAGCACAGGGAAGGACACTGAAGCTTTCTTT
CSVSTGKDTEAFF
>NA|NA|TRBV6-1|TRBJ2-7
TGTGCCAGCAGTCCCCACCGGGGGCTGTACGAGCAGTACTTC
CASSPHRGLYEQYF
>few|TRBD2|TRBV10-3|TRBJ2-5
TGTGCCATCAGTGTTGTAGCGGGAGGGCCGGAGACCCAGTACTTC
CAISVVAGGPETQYF
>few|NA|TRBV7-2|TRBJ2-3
TGTGCCAGCAGCCTACAGATTTCTAGCACAGATACGCAGTATTTT
CASSLQISSTDTQYF
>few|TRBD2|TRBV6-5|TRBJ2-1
TGTGCCAGCAGTTACGGGCGGGAGGATTACAGCTCCTACAATGAGCAGTTCTTC
CASSYGREDYSSYNEQFF
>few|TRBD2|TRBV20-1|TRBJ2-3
TGCAGTGCTAGAGATAGGGTCCGGGGGGTCACAGATACGCAGTATTTT
CSARDRVRGVTDTQYF
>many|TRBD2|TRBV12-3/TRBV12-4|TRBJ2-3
TGTGCCAGCAGTCTGCGAGGGACTAGCGGGGCTACAGATACGCAGTATTTT
CASSLRGTSGATDTQYF
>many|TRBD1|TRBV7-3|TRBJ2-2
TGTGCCAGCAGCAAACAACACCCTGGACAGGGCGGTGCCGGGGAGCTGTTTTTT
CASSKQHPGQGGAGELFF
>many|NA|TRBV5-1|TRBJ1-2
TGCGCCAGCCGCCCAACTTCACAGGAGTATGGCTACACCTTC
CASRPTSQEYGYTF
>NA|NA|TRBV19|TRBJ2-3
TGTGCCAGTAGTATCCAGTTGGAGGATACGCAGTATTTT
CASSIQLEDTQYF
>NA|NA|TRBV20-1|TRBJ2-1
TGCAGTGCTAGAGGTGAGGGAGGCGGGCCGAGGGAGCAGTTCTTC
CSARGEGGGPREQFF
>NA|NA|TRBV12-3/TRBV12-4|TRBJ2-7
TGTGCCAGCAGTCCAACTGACACTTACTACGAGCAGTACTTC
CASSPTDTYYEQYF
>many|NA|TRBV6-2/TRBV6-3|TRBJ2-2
TGTGCCAGCAGTCCCCCAGGCGGGGCGAACACCGGGGAGCTGTTTTTT
CASSPPGGANTGELFF
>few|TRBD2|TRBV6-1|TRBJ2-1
TGTGCCAGCAGTAGAACTAGCGGGAGGACCTACAATGAGCAGTTCTTC
CASSRTSGRTYNEQFF
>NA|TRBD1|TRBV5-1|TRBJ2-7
TGCGCCAGCAGCTTGGCACCGCGGGACAGGGTGTCCTACGAGCAGTACTTC
CASSLAPRDRVSYEQYF
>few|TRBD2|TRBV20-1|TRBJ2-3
TGCAGTGCTAGCACTAGCGGGGGAATGCAGTATTTT
CSASTSGGMQYF
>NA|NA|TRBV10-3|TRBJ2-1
TGTGCCATCGGGATGGGCGGACGTACCTACAATGAGCAGTTCTTC
CAIGMGGRTYNEQFF
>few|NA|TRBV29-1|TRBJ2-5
TGCAGCGTTGCACTAATGGAGACCCAGTACTTC
CSVALMETQYF
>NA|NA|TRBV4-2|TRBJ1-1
TGTGCCAGCAGCCAATACCGGGGCCCCTGGCCTGAAGCTTTCTTT
CASSQYRGPWPEAFF
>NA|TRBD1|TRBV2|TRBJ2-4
TGTGCCAGCAGAGGGGACAGGGGAGGTGGCATTCAGTACTTC
CASRGDRGGGIQYF
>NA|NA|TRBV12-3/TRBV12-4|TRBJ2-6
TGTGCCAGCAGTTATAATCGGGGTGGAGGTTCTGGGGCCAACGTCCTGACTTTC
CASSYNRGGGSGANVLTF
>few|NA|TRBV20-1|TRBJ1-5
TGCAGTGCTAGAGATTGGGGACTCAATCAGCCCCAGCATTTT
CSARDWGLNQPQHF
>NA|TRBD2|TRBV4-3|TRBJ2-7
TGCGCCAGCAGCCAGGGGGTTGGGGGACTAGCGGCCTACGAGCAGTACTTC
CASSQGVGGLAAYEQYF
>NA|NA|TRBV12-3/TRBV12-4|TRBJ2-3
TGTGCCAGCACTGAAGCGTCGAGCACAGATACGCAGTATTTT
CASTEASSTDTQYF
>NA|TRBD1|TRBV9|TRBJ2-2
TGTGCCAGCAGCCTATCCGGGACAGGGAATGCCGGGGAGCTGTTTTTT
CASSLSGTGNAGELFF
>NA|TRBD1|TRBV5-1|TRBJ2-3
TGCGCCAGCAGCTTGGAGGGACAGGGTTGGTCAGATACGCAGTATTTT
CASSLEGQGWSDTQYF
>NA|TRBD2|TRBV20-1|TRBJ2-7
TGCAGTGCTAGGTCCCAACTAGCGGGAGTGGCATACGAGCAGTACTTC
CSARSQLAGVAYEQYF
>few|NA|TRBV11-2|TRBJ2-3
TGTGCCAGCAGCGTTCAATCAAAGCGGAGGTATTTT
CASSVQSKRRYF
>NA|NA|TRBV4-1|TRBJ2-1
TGCGCCAGCAGCCGTCAGGGGGGGCGGTTGTACAATGAGCAGTTCTTC
CASSRQGGRLYNEQFF
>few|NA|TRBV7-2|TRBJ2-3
TGTGCCAGCAGCTTAGGGGGGGGGCATGATACGCAGTATTTT
CASSLGGGHDTQYF
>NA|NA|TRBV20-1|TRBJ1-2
TGCAGTGCGACCACATACAGGGCCGACTATGGCTACACCTTC
CSATTYRADYGYTF
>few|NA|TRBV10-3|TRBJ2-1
TGTGCCATCAGTGGATTGAATGAGCAGTTCTTC
CAISGLNEQFF
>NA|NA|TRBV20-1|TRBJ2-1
TGCAGTGCCCAGGGGGGAGGGCCTAAGGATGAGCAGTTCTTC
CSAQGGGPKDEQFF